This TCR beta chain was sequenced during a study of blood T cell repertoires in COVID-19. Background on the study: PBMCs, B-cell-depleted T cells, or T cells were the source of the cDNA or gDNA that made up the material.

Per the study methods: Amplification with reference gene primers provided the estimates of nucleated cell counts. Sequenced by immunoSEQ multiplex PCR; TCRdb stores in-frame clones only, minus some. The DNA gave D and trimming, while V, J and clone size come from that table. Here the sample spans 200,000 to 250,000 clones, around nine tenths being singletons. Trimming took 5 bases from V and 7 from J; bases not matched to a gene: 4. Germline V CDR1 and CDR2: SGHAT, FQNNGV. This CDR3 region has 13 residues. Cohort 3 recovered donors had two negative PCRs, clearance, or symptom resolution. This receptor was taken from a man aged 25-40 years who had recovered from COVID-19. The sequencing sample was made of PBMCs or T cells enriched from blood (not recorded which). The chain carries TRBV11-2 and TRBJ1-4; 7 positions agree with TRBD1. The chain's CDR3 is CASSQTGIEKLFF. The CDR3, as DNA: TGTGCCAGCAGCCAGACAGGGATTGAAAAACTGTTTTTT.